These T cell receptor beta chains were read from a single sample in a study of T-cell reconstitution after alpha-beta-depleted transplantation in children. TCRdb re-called the PCR reads with MiXCR, one entry per CDR3 protein. The profile shows 450,000 to 600,000 distinct CDR3 sequences, approximately 12% of them singletons. Specimen: PBMCs, mostly from graft donor cells, collected 360 days after TCRalphabeta/CD19-depleted stem cell transplant. The receptors here all came from a male patient younger than 18 who had a stem cell transplant for acute myeloid leukemia, so the T cells may come from the graft donor. The CDR3 runs from the conserved cysteine through the conserved F or W. D genes are given only for firm matches. Clone size is not always given. Where it is, it says once, few, many or a class for expanded clones.

TRBD2,TRBV7-9,.,TRBJ2-7,TGTGCCAGCAGCTTACTCATAGCGGGAGTAAGCGAGCAGTACTTC,CASSLLIAGVSEQYF
.,TRBV29-1,few,TRBJ2-1,TGCAGCGTTGAACGACACCAGAGCTCCTACAATGAGCAGTTCTTC,CSVERHQSSYNEQFF
.,TRBV28,.,TRBJ1-4,TGTGCCAGCAGTTTTCGGGGGGGGAATGAAAAACTGTTTTTT,CASSFRGGNEKLFF
.,TRBV5-1,few,TRBJ2-1,TGCGCCAGCAGCTTAGGACAGCGAAGCTCCTACAATGAGCAGTTCTTC,CASSLGQRSSYNEQFF
TRBD2,TRBV10-3,many,TRBJ2-1,TGTGCCATCAGTGACGGAGCGGGAGGGCTCTACAATGAGCAGTTCTTC,CAISDGAGGLYNEQFF
TRBD1,TRBV7-8,few,TRBJ2-2,TGTGCCAGCAGCTTAGTGACAGGGGGCGTCCCCGGGGAGCTGTTTTTT,CASSLVTGGVPGELFF
.,TRBV28,.,TRBJ2-1,TGTGCCAGCAGTTTAAGGGGGAGGGGAGTCTACAATGAGCAGTTCTTC,CASSLRGRGVYNEQFF
.,TRBV27,.,TRBJ2-3,TGTGCCAGCAGTTTCGGACTGCGTAATACGCAGTATTTT,CASSFGLRNTQYF
.,TRBV28,few,TRBJ2-5,TGTGCCAGCAGTTTATTACCAGGGCCTGGAGGTGACTTC,CASSLLPGPGGDF
TRBD2,TRBV30,many,TRBJ2-1,TGTGCCTGGAGTGTCGGGACTAGCGGTATAATTTACAATGAGCAGTTCTTC,CAWSVGTSGIIYNEQFF
.,TRBV29-1,few,TRBJ2-3,TGCAGCGCCCCCCGAGGGCTAGCAGACACAGATACGCAGTATTTT,CSAPRGLADTDTQYF
.,TRBV5-1,few,TRBJ1-1,TGCGCCAGCAATCCCCAGACGGGGGGAATCGGCACTGAAGCTTTCTTT,CASNPQTGGIGTEAFF
TRBD1,TRBV20-1,few,TRBJ2-4,TGCAGTGCTAGCCAGGGGGCGGTTGTGGAAAACATTCAGTACTTC,CSASQGAVVENIQYF
.,TRBV15,few,TRBJ1-6,TGTGCCACCAGCAGAGATACAGGAGATAATTCACCCCTCCACTTT,CATSRDTGDNSPLHF
TRBD2,TRBV20-1,few,TRBJ2-7,TGCAGTGCTCGAAGAGCGGGAGTCGGAGAGCAGTACTTC,CSARRAGVGEQYF
.,TRBV9,many,TRBJ2-7,TGTGCCAGCAGCGCGGGGTCGGGGTACTACGAGCAGTACTTC,CASSAGSGYYEQYF
.,TRBV20-1,few,TRBJ2-5,TGCAGTGCTAGAGTGGAGGTCGGAGAGACCCAGTACTTC,CSARVEVGETQYF
TRBD2,TRBV5-1,few,TRBJ2-1,TGCGCCAGCAGCTTGGTTGGCGGGAGGTACAATGAGCAGTTCTTC,CASSLVGGRYNEQFF
.,TRBV10-3,.,TRBJ1-4,TGTGCCATCCAGGGCGGCCCTAATGAAAAACTGTTTTTT,CAIQGGPNEKLFF
TRBD1,TRBV20-1,.,TRBJ2-7,TGCAGTGCCGCACCCCAGGGGGCGAGGCACGAGCAGTACTTC,CSAAPQGARHEQYF
.,TRBV3-1,.,TRBJ2-3,TGTGCCAGCAGCCAAGCGAGTCCGAGGGGCACAGATACGCAGTATTTT,CASSQASPRGTDTQYF
TRBD2,TRBV6-1,few,TRBJ2-2,TGTGCCAGCAGTCGACTAGCGGGAGCTTTGAACACCGGGGAGCTGTTTTTT,CASSRLAGALNTGELFF
TRBD1,TRBV12-3/TRBV12-4,few,TRBJ1-5,TGTGCCAGCAGTTTAGCGCAGGGGGCGAGTCAGCCCCAGCATTTT,CASSLAQGASQPQHF
TRBD1,TRBV29-1,.,TRBJ2-2,TGCAGCGTTGAAGATAGAGGGACAGGGCTGTTTTTT,CSVEDRGTGLFF
.,TRBV12-3/TRBV12-4,.,TRBJ2-5,TGTGCCAGCAGTTCCATAGAGACCCAGTACTTC,CASSSIETQYF
.,TRBV29-1,few,TRBJ1-1,TGCAGCGTTGTCCTCGTTGTGGTGGGGAGCACTGAAGCTTTCTTT,CSVVLVVVGSTEAFF
.,TRBV7-2,few,TRBJ2-1,TGTGCCAGCAGCTTAGTGGGACTCCTAGGCTCCTACAATGAGCAGTTCTTC,CASSLVGLLGSYNEQFF
.,TRBV30,.,TRBJ2-7,TGTGCCTGGAGTGTACCGCTAGCGACCTACGAGCAGTACTTC,CAWSVPLATYEQYF
TRBD2,TRBV4-1,.,TRBJ2-7,TGCGCCAGCAGCCAAGACGCGGGGGGCGGTCCATCCAGCTCCTACGAGCAGTACTTC,CASSQDAGGGPSSSYEQYF
.,TRBV18,.,TRBJ2-7,TGTGCCAGCTCACCGGTGAGGGGTTCCTACGAGCAGTACTTC,CASSPVRGSYEQYF
TRBD1,TRBV29-1,.,TRBJ1-2,TGCAGCGTCAAAGTTTTAGGCAGGGGGATCTATGGCTACACCTTC,CSVKVLGRGIYGYTF
.,TRBV24-1,many,TRBJ2-6,TGTGCCACCAGTGATTTGCCCGGTTCGGGTTTCTCTGGGGCCAACGTCCTGACTTTC,CATSDLPGSGFSGANVLTF
.,TRBV4-3,.,TRBJ2-1,TGCGCCAGCAGCCAAGGGTTCGGGATATTCACCAATGAGCAGTTCTTC,CASSQGFGIFTNEQFF
TRBD2,TRBV15,few,TRBJ2-1,TGTGCCAGTGGGGATCTAGCGGGGAGCGGGAGTGAGCAGTTCTTC,CASGDLAGSGSEQFF
.,TRBV7-2,few,TRBJ1-5,TGTGCCAGCAGCTTAGAAGGGACCACCTTGTCAGAGCCCCAGCATTTT,CASSLEGTTLSEPQHF
TRBD1,TRBV20-1,many,TRBJ2-5,TGCAGTGCTAGTGGGGACAGGGAATCGACCCAGTACTTC,CSASGDRESTQYF
.,TRBV12-3/TRBV12-4,.,TRBJ2-5,TGTGCCAGCAGTTTAGGGGGGGGCCAGGGGGCATGGGAGACCCAGTACTTC,CASSLGGGQGAWETQYF
TRBD2,TRBV12-3/TRBV12-4,.,TRBJ2-1,TGTGCCAGCAGACTAGCGGCATCCAATGAGCAGTTCTTC,CASRLAASNEQFF
TRBD2,TRBV5-5,.,TRBJ2-1,TGTGCCAGCAGCTCGGGACTAGCGGGAGAACCCTACAATGAGCAGTTCTTC,CASSSGLAGEPYNEQFF
TRBD2,TRBV4-3,.,TRBJ2-7,TGCGCCAGCAGCCAAGATGCGACGGGAGGGTCCTACGAGCAGTACTTC,CASSQDATGGSYEQYF
.,TRBV19,.,TRBJ2-1,TGTGCCAGTAGTCCAGGGACCAAGCCCTACAATGAGCAGTTCTTC,CASSPGTKPYNEQFF
.,TRBV7-8,few,TRBJ1-2,TGTGCCAGCAGCGGGGCAGGGACGGATTATGGCTACACCTTC,CASSGAGTDYGYTF
TRBD2,TRBV15,few,TRBJ2-5,TGTGCCACCTGCGGGAGTCCCAGTCTAGGGGAGACCCAGTACTTC,CATCGSPSLGETQYF
TRBD2,TRBV20-1,many,TRBJ2-7,TGCAGTGCTAGCATACTAGCGGGAGTTACAGTCTACGAGCAGTACTTC,CSASILAGVTVYEQYF
.,TRBV27,many,TRBJ2-1,TGTGCCAGCAGTCCTAGGTGGAGTAGAGACAATGAGCAGTTCTTC,CASSPRWSRDNEQFF
TRBD2,TRBV28,few,TRBJ2-7,TGTGCCAGCAGTTCTCGGACTAGGAGACTCTACGAGCAGTACTTC,CASSSRTRRLYEQYF
TRBD2,TRBV2,few,TRBJ2-7,TGTGCCAGCAGCCCAACGACTAGCGGGAGACTCTACGAGCAGTACTTC,CASSPTTSGRLYEQYF
TRBD1,TRBV28,few,TRBJ1-2,TGTGCCAGCAGTACGCCCGGGACAGCCTATGGCTACACCTTC,CASSTPGTAYGYTF
TRBD1,TRBV4-1,.,TRBJ2-7,TGCGCCAGCAGCCAAGTAACAGGGGGCGGGGGTCTCTACGAGCAGTACTTC,CASSQVTGGGGLYEQYF
.,TRBV6-2/TRBV6-3,.,TRBJ2-1,TGTGCCAGCAGTCCGTTCCCCGTGTCCTTCTCCTACAATGAGCAGTTCTTC,CASSPFPVSFSYNEQFF
.,TRBV7-9,.,TRBJ2-3,TGTGCCAGCAGCTTAATTGCTAGCCCTAGCACAGATACGCAGTATTTT,CASSLIASPSTDTQYF